Detailed here is one TCR beta chain. The data were taken from a study of CD8+ T cells in alopecia areata. Sorting separated CD4+ and CD8+ T cells out of PBMCs. cDNA reverse transcribed from extracted RNA served as the sequencing template. Data came from immunoSEQ multiplex PCR; TCRdb stores just in-frame clones and leaves some out. The table has roughly 59,000 clones, under 55% seen once. There are 14 residues in the CDR3. Germline V CDR1 and CDR2: LGHNA, YSLEER. V dropped 6 bases and J dropped 4 bases, with 14 bases sitting between them. The rearrangement links TRBV4-3 to TRBJ2-3; D call uncertain. The sample was CD8+ T cells sorted from blood, taken at week 0. The clonotype originates from a human donor with alopecia areata. The CDR3 nucleotides read TGCGCCAGCAGTCCAGCCCAGGCGGCAGATACGCAGTATTTT. Protein: CASSPAQAADTQYF.